This T cell receptor beta chain was documented in a study of tumor-infiltrating lymphocytes in primary liver carcinoma. The overall study: The study obtained roughly 3.65 to 7.13 million productive TCRbeta reads per sample, similar across tissue types.

In regard to this clonotype: Its specificity is unknown.

They got blood RNA out of unsorted whole blood and also pulled out germline DNA. The study's findings and limits: Against blood, tumors held a significantly higher top-250-clone fraction (p = 0.039). Unsorted bulk samples meant CD4+ and CD8+ repertoires went uncompared.

Starting from around 510 ng of total RNA, TCR beta cDNA was produced with a primer in the constant region. Three nested multiplex PCR rounds of slightly modified ARM-PCR generated TCR beta libraries. With TRBV1-TRBV30 forward primers and a C-beta reverse primer, the first two PCR rounds were run for around 10 cycles each. TCRdb reanalysed the multiplex PCR reads using MiXCR and keeps one entry per CDR3 protein. The sample has hundreds of thousands of distinct CDR3 sequences, almost 60% seen once. V dropped 2 bases and J dropped 7 bases, with 14 bases sitting between them. CDR1 and CDR2 from the germline V gene are PRHDT and FYEKMQ (reference sequence). The CDR3 spans 14 residues.

This sequence joins TRBV13 and TRBJ2-5, with D tentatively TRBD1 or TRBD2 (6 bases each). Sequenced input: peripheral blood. The clonotype comes from a woman aged 25 to 45 with primary liver carcinoma and hepatitis B virus infection. The CDR3 DNA reads TGTGCCAGCAGCTTACTGGCCGGAGGGGGGACCCAGTACTTC. It specifies CASSLLAGGGTQYF.